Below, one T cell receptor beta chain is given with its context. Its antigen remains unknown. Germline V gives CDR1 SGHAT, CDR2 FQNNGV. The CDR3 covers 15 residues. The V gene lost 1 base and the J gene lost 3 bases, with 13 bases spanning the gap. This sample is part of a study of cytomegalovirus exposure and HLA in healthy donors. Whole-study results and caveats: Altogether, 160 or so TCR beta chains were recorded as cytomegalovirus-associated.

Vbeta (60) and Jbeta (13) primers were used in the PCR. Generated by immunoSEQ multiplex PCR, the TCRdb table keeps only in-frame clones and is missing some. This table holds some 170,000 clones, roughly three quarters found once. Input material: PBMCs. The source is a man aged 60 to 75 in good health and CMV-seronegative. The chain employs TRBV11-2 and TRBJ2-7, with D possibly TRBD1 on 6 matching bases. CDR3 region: CASSLGDGTIYEQYF. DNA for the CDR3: TGTGCCAGCAGCTTAGGCGACGGGACAATCTACGAGCAGTACTTC.